The 11 T cell receptor beta chains given below trace back to one sample, sequenced in a study of blood T cell repertoires in COVID-19. Profiling relied on immunoSEQ multiplex PCR, and the TCRdb table lists in-frame clones only, not all of them. The sample includes some 400,000 clones, 90% of them seen just once. Sample: peripheral blood. The source is a young man with active or convalescent COVID-19.

A word on this clone: Other DNA sequences in the sample encode the same CDR3. The chain has TRBV20-1 and TRBJ2-5; 8 positions agree with TRBD2. The germline gives CDR1 DFQATT, CDR2 SNEGSKA (reference sequence). The CDR3 spans 11 residues. The ends lost 6 bases at V and 5 bases at J; junction bases unmatched: 2. CDR3 DNA sequence: TGCAGTGCCAAGCGGGGGGAGACCCAGTACTTC. It encodes CSAKRGETQYF.

The rearrangement uses TRBV27 and TRBJ2-7; TRBD1 matches 9 bases. Germline assignment: CDR1 MNHEY and CDR2 SMNVEV (reference sequence). Trimming cost V 5 bases and J 4 bases; bases outside gene matches: 6. The CDR3 runs 14 residues. The chain's CDR3 is CASSTTGGPYEQYF. The CDR3 DNA sequence: TGTGCCAGCAGTACCACAGGGGGCCCTTACGAGCAGTACTTC.

The chain recombines TRBV29-1 with TRBJ2-1; tentatively, D is TRBD2 (5 bases). CDR3 size: 15 residues. V was pared by 4 bases and J by 3 bases, with 16 bases between. Germline V lookup: CDR1 SQVTM, CDR2 ANQGSEA. The CDR3 spells CSVGGLADNYNEQFF. The CDR3 DNA is TGCAGCGTTGGTGGTCTAGCCGACAACTACAATGAGCAGTTCTTC.

The chain employs TRBV2 and TRBJ1-5, with D perhaps matching TRBD1 (6 bases). Germline V gene sequence: CDR1 SNHLY, CDR2 FYNNEI. CDR3 length equals 19 residues. V lost 3 bases to trimming and J lost 2 bases, with 23 bases between them. The CDR3 here is CASSDPDRLEGKGNQPQHF. Here the CDR3 DNA reads TGTGCCAGCAGTGATCCCGACAGGCTAGAAGGTAAGGGCAATCAGCCCCAGCATTTT.

This rearrangement joins TRBV11-2 to TRBJ2-3; 7 bases fit TRBD2. Losses at the gene ends were 6 bases for V and 3 bases for J; bases not matched to a gene: 6. This CDR3 spans 14 amino acids. CDR1 and CDR2 from the germline V gene are SGHAT and FQNNGV. DNA for the CDR3: TGTGCCAGCAGGGGGAGCGGGGTTACAGATACGCAGTATTTT. Its protein product is CASRGSGVTDTQYF.

V and J are TRBV19 and TRBJ1-6; TRBD1 aligns across 10 bases. The V segment lost 4 bases and the J segment 14 bases; nucleotides outside the gene matches: 11. Per the germline V gene, CDR1 is LNHDA and CDR2 is SQIVND (reference sequence). The CDR3 is made up of 15 amino acids. CDR3 amino acids: CASSTQDRGSGALHF. The CDR3 nucleotides read TGTGCCAGTAGTACGCAGGACAGGGGGTCTGGGGCCCTCCACTTT.

The chain employs TRBV7-3 and TRBJ1-6; unclear D gene. Between the trimmed V and J ends, which lost 5 bases and 5 bases, there was a span of 13 bases. Germline V CDR1 and CDR2: SGHTA, FQGTGA. The CDR3 spans 15 residues. The CDR3 here is CASSLLGRHNSPLHF. As DNA, the CDR3 is TGTGCCAGCAGCCTCCTGGGGAGGCATAATTCACCCCTCCACTTT.

The chain employs TRBV13 and TRBJ1-5; unclear D gene. The CDR3 contains 15 residues. The V end was cut by 4 bases, the J end by 2 bases, with 12 bases between. Per germline, CDR1 PRHDT and CDR2 FYEKMQ (reference sequence). In DNA form, the CDR3 reads TGTGCCAGCAGCTCTACCACCCTTGGCAATCAGCCCCAGCATTTT. Its translation: CASSSTTLGNQPQHF.

The rearrangement uses TRBV4-1 and TRBJ2-7; 7 bases align to TRBD1. The germline V gene has CDR1 MGHRA and CDR2 YSYEKL. J was trimmed by 2 bases and V by 4 bases; bases with no gene match: 5. The CDR3 covers 14 residues. Here the CDR3 reads CASSPYRGTYEQYF. The CDR3 nucleotides are TGCGCCAGCAGCCCCTACAGGGGAACCTACGAGCAGTACTTC.

The chain couples TRBV29-1 to TRBJ1-2; TRBD1 aligns across 9 bases. The CDR3 sequence is 16 residues long. In germline, CDR1 is SQVTM, CDR2 ANQGSEA. V shed 5 bases and J 8 bases; nucleotides not matched to a gene: 18. This CDR3 reads CSVLGQGNHYNRGYTF. The CDR3 nucleotides are TGCAGCGTTCTAGGACAGGGGAATCATTATAATAGGGGCTACACCTTC.

This clone was counted a few times. The V call is TRBV19, the J call TRBJ1-4; 8 bases are a match to TRBD1. The CDR3 loop spans 13 amino acids. After removal of 4 bases from V and 10 bases from J, the junction contained 5 bases not matched to a gene. The germline CDR1 and CDR2 sequences are LNHDA and SQIVND (reference sequence). The CDR3 DNA reads as TGTGCCAGTAGTACCGGACAGGGAGGAAAACTGTTTTTT. The encoded protein is CASSTGQGGKLFF.